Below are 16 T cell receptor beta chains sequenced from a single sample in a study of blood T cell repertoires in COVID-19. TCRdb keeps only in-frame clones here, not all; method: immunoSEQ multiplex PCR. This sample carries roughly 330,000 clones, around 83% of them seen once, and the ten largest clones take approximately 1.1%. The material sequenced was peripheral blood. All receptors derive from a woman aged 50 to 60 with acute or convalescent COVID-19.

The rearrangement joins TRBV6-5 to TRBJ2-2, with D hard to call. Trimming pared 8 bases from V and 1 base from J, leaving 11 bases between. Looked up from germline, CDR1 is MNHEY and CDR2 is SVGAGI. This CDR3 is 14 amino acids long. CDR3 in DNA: TGTGCCAGCTTTAGTAACAGGAACACCGGGGAGCTGTTTTTT. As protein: CASFSNRNTGELFF.

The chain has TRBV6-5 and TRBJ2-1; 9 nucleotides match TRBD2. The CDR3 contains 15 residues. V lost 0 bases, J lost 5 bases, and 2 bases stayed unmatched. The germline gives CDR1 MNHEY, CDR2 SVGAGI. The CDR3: CASSYSLAGNNEQFF. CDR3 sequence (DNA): TGTGCCAGCAGTTACTCGCTAGCGGGAAACAATGAGCAGTTCTTC.

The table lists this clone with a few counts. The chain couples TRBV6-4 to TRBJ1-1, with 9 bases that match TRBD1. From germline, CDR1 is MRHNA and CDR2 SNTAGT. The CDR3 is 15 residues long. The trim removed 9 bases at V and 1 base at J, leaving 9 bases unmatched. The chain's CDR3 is CASNDRGIGNTEAFF. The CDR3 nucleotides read TGTGCCAGTAATGACAGGGGGATAGGGAACACTGAAGCTTTCTTT.

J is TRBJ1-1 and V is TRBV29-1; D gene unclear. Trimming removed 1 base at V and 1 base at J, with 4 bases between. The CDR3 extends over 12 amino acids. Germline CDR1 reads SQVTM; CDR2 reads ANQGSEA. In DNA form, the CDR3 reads TGCAGCGTTGAAGCGAGGAACACTGAAGCTTTCTTT. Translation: CSVEARNTEAFF. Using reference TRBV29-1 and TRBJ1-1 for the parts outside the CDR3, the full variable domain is SAVISQKPSRDICQRGTSLTIQCQVDSQVTMMFWYRQQPGQSLTLIATANQGSEATYESGFVIDKFPISRPNLTFSTLTVSNMSPEDSSIYLCSVEARNTEAFFGQGTRLTVV.

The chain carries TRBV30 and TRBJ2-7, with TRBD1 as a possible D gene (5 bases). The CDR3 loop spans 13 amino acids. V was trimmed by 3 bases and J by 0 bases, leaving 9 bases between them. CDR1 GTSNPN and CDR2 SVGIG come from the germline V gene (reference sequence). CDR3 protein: CAWRGASSYEQYF. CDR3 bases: TGTGCCTGGAGAGGGGCCAGCTCCTACGAGCAGTACTTC.

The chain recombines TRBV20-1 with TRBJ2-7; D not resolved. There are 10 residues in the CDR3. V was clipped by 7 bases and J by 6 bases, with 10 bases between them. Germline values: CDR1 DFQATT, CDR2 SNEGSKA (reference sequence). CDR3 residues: CSVHGGEQYF. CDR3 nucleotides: TGCAGTGTTCACGGCGGCGAGCAGTACTTC.

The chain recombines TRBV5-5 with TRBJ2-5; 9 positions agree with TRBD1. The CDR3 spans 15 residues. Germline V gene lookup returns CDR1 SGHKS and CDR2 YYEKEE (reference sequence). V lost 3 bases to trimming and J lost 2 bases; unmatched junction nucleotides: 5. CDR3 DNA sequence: TGTGCCAGCAGCTCGGGGACAGGGAGACAAGAGACCCAGTACTTC. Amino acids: CASSSGTGRQETQYF.

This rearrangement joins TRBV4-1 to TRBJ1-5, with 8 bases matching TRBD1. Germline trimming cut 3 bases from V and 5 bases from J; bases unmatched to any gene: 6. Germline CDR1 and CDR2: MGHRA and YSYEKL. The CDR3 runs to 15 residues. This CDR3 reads CASSQAGQGHQPQHF. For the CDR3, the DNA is TGCGCCAGCAGCCAGGCCGGACAGGGACATCAGCCCCAGCATTTT.

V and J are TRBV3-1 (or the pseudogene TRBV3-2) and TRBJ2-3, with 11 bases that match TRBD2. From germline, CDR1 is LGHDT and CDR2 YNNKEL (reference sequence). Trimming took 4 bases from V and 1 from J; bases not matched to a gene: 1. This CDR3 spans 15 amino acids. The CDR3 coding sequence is TGTGCCAGCAGCCTTAGCGGGGGGGGCACAGATACGCAGTATTTT. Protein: CASSLSGGGTDTQYF.

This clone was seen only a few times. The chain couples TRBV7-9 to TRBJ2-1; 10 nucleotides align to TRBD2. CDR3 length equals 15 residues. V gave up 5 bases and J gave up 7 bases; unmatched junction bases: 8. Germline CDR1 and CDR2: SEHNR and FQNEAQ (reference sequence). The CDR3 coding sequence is TGTGCCAGCAGCCAAGGGACTAGCGATCGTAATGAGCAGTTCTTC. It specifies CASSQGTSDRNEQFF.

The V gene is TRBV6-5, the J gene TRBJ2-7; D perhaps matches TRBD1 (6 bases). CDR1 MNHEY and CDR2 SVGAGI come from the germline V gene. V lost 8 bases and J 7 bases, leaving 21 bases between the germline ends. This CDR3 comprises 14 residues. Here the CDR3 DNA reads TGTGCCAGCCGCTTAGTGTGGACAGTGGAGGAGCAGTACGTC. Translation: CASRLVWTVEEQYV.

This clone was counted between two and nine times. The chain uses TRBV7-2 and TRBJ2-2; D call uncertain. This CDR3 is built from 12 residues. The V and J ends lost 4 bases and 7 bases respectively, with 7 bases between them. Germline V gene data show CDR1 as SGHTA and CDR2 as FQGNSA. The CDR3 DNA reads TGTGCCAGCAGCTCGCCCGGCGGGGAGCTGTTTTTT. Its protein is CASSSPGGELFF.

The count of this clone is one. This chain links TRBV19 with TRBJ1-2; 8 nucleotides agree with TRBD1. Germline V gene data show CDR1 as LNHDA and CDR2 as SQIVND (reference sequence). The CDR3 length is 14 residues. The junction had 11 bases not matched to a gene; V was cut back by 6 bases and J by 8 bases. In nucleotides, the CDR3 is TGTGCCAGTAGCCCTCATGACAGGGGTGAAGGCTACACCTTC. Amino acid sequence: CASSPHDRGEGYTF.

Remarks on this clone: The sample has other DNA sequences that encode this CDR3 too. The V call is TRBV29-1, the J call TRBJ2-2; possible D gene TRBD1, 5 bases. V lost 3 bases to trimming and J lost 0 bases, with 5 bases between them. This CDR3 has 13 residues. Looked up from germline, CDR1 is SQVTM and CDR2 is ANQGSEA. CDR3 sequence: CSVDRANTGELFF. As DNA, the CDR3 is TGCAGCGTTGACAGGGCGAACACCGGGGAGCTGTTTTTT.

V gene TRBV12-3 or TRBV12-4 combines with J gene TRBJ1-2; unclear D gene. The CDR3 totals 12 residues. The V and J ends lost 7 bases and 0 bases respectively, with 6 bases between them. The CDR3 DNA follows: TGTGCCAGCATGTTCACTAACTATGGCTACACCTTC. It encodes CASMFTNYGYTF.

The CDR3 loop is CAISPSSGGDYNEQFF. Written as DNA, the CDR3 is TGTGCCATCAGTCCTTCTAGCGGGGGCGACTACAATGAGCAGTTCTTC. The chain has TRBV10-3 and TRBJ2-1, with 10 nucleotides matching TRBD2. In germline, CDR1 is ENHRY, CDR2 SYGVKD. The V and J ends lost 5 bases and 3 bases, in that order; junction bases with no gene match: 7. The CDR3 totals 16 residues.